The clone carrying this T cell receptor beta chain was picked up a small number of times. This sample stems from a study of control samples from healthy donors and cancer patients. The CDR3 runs 17 residues. CDR1 is KGHSH and CDR2 is LQKENI in the germline V gene. Trimming took 1 base from V and 3 from J, leaving 18 bases between them. Sequenced by immunoSEQ multiplex PCR; TCRdb stores in-frame clones only, minus some. The sample lists some 3,000 clones, about 93% seen once, with around 33% in the top ten. V gene TRBV18 combines with J gene TRBJ2-5; D tentatively fits TRBD1 or TRBD2 (6 bases each). The source material was PBMCs. The receptor was derived from a man in his 70s with lung cancer. The CDR3 bases are TGTGCCAGCTCACCACTTCCCGGGCAGGGGACTGAAGAGACCCAGTACTTC. Protein product: CASSPLPGQGTEETQYF.